This TCR beta chain stems from a study of identical twins (TCRdb year 2016). About the investigation overall: TCR alpha and beta repertoires from monozygotic twins, unrelated adults of various ages and cord blood were deep-sequenced to test whether fetal clonotypes persist. Replicate twin experiments were performed at different times using different library preparation protocols to rule out contamination. General conclusions and limits of the study: Conclusions relied on cross-sectional statistical analysis, since the same donors could not be followed over many years. Out-of-frame TCR alpha sequences shared between twins showed an excess of low generation-probability sequences compared with coincidental sharing between unrelated individuals. A weaker excess of twin sharing was found in beta out-of-frame sequences because the signal-to-noise ratio was lowered by fewer shared sequences. Out-of-frame TCR alpha sharing in monozygotic twins was systematically underestimated by recombination models, whereas sharing between unrelated individuals was in agreement with the recombination models. Abundant cord blood beta clonotypes carried fewer insertions; young adult naive repertoires showed a weaker similar trend, while memory repertoires showed none. Invariant T cells such as MAIT and iNKT could partly confound zero-insertion analyses, though diverse VJ usage argued against this for most clonotypes.

The CDR3 runs 13 residues from the cysteine to the phenylalanine. This entry keeps only the CDR3 DNA: 39 bases, framed from base 1. As encoded in the germline V gene, CDR1 is MNHEY while CDR2 is SVGAGI. The junction carries 5 bases between V and J, which are trimmed by 0 bases and 2 bases respectively. Every donor in the study was a healthy Caucasian. Miltenyi CD45RO+ enrichment and human naive T-cell isolation kits were used to isolate memory (CD45RO+) and naive T cells from PBMC. This clonotype occurred a few times. The antigen it binds to is not known. Per-base quality was not reported, and no clone a single base away is much larger than it. The library was generated by 5' RACE. Sequencing instrument: Illumina HiSeq 2000. A universal primer binding site was added through template switching, and the final cDNA carried a unique molecular identifier so that TCR cDNA molecules could be counted accurately. Specific primers in the conserved constant-segment region were used to synthesize first-strand cDNA for TCR alpha and beta chains. Each cDNA library was double barcoded, with a SMART-Mk sample barcode plus Illumina barcodes, to control for contamination. TruSeq adapter sequences and Illumina sample barcodes were added in two successive PCR steps. The Illumina HiSeq platform was used with custom primers to sequence TCR alpha and beta cDNA libraries. In the original analysis: Raw reads were processed with MiGEC to extract unique molecular identifiers, and MiXCR was used to determine CDR3 positions. Recombination models were inferred per individual with the repgenHMM and IGoR tools using an EM algorithm. The analysis of shared clonotypes was done with the tcR package in R, with sharing normalized by the product of cloneset sizes. To study raw recombination free of thymic and clonal selection effects, out-of-frame nonproductive sequences were analyzed. TCRdb passed the public sequencing reads through fastp at Q25 and MiXCR, retaining productive beta sequences. Merged by CDR3 protein, the rows form single entries marked with the most common genes and DNA. The V and J calls here are based on TCRdb, not the publication. This sample holds fewer than 250,000 distinct CDR3 sequences; less than 9.5% were observed only once. Jointly, the top ten make up over 4.5% of the sample.

The specimen was memory (CD45RO+) T cells sorted from blood. Per the publication, the cell subset or site label means: CD45RO+ enriched T cells. The clonotype originates from a young woman in good health. The chain joins TRBV6-5 to TRBJ2-7; the D gene is possibly TRBD2, with 5 bases matching. The CDR3 has the sequence CASSYSGTYEQYF. Read as DNA, the sequence is TGTGCCAGCAGTTACTCCGGGACCTACGAGCAGTACTTC.